A single sample gave rise to the 6 T cell receptor beta chains below, sequenced in a study of cytomegalovirus exposure and HLA in healthy donors. The PCR contained 60 Vbeta and 13 Jbeta primers. Sequencing used immunoSEQ multiplex PCR; TCRdb keeps in-frame clones, though not all of them. The sample has about 150,000 clones, roughly 81% seen once; the top ten hold 2.3%. Sequenced: PBMCs. All receptors come from a woman between 18 and 29 years old in good health and CMV-seronegative.

The gene calls are TRBV28 and TRBJ2-7, with 7 bases identical to TRBD2. Trimming removed 3 bases from V and 1 base from J; junction bases left unmatched: 18. Germline V gene data show CDR1 as MDHEN and CDR2 as SYDVKM. The CDR3 is made up of 19 amino acids. In DNA form, the CDR3 reads TGTGCCAGCAGTTTTGGGCCTCGTTTGGGCGGGAGAGTTTCCTACGAGCAGTACTTC. This translates into CASSFGPRLGGRVSYEQYF.

This chain joins TRBV6-5 and TRBJ1-5, with 8 bases fitting TRBD1. Germline values: CDR1 MNHEY, CDR2 SVGAGI. V shed 4 bases, J shed 5 bases, and the junction held 7 bases outside the gene matches. There are 15 residues in the CDR3. The DNA of the CDR3 is TGTGCCAGCAGTTTCCATTCAGGGGGCGATCAGCCCCAGCATTTT. It yields the protein CASSFHSGGDQPQHF.

The chain has TRBV27 and TRBJ1-2, with D tentatively TRBD1 (5 bases). V lost 0 bases and J 0 bases, leaving 29 bases between the germline ends. CDR1 and CDR2 from the germline V gene are MNHEY and SMNVEV (reference sequence). This CDR3 is 22 amino acids long. The CDR3 DNA follows: TGTGCCAGCAGTTTATCGATCCGGGGGTGGAACGGAATGACCTTCACTAACTATGGCTACACCTTC. Protein: CASSLSIRGWNGMTFTNYGYTF.

The rearrangement links TRBV21-1 to TRBJ1-2. TRBV21-1 is shown as a pseudogene. The CDR3 is 12 amino acids. The CDR3 sequence is CAVCGGDYGYTF. The CDR3 nucleotides are TGTGCCGTCTGCGGGGGGGACTATGGCTACACCTTC.

This sequence joins TRBV10-1 and TRBJ2-2; tentatively, D is TRBD1 (6 bases). V gave up 10 bases and J gave up 4 bases, with 25 bases separating them. This CDR3 comprises 17 residues. Germline V gene sequence: CDR1 WNHNN, CDR2 SYGVQD (reference sequence). In nucleotides, the CDR3 is TGCGCCACGCCCCTCCCCCACAGGGATCTGACCACCGGGGAGCTGTTTTTT. It yields the protein CATPLPHRDLTTGELFF.

This clone was seen once. This chain uses TRBV18 with TRBJ2-5; no firm D call. Between the trimmed V and J ends, which lost 6 bases and 9 bases, there was a span of 17 bases. The germline V gene has CDR1 KGHSH and CDR2 LQKENI. CDR3 size: 13 residues. The CDR3 loop is CASSPSREWAQYF. The CDR3 region has the DNA TGTGCCAGCTCGCCGTCTAGAGAGTGGGCCCAGTACTTC.